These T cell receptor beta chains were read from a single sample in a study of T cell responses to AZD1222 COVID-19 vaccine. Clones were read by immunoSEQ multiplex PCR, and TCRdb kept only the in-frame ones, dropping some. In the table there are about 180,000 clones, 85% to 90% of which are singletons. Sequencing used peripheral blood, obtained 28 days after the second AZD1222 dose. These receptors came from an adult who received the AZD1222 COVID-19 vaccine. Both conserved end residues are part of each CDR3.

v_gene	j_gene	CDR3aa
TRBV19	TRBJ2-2	CASRKGRNWAGELFF
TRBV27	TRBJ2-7	CASSLSGQAEQYF
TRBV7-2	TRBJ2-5	CASSSTGTLETQYF
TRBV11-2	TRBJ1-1	CASSVIGEAFF
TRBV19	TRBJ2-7	CASSRVPAVLNYEQYF
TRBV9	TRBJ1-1	CASSLTDRTVNTEAFF
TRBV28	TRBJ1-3	CASRFIGQAISGNTIYF
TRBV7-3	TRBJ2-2	CASSSRAPLAGGHGAGELFF
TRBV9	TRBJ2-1	CASSVGRDTSQYNEQFF
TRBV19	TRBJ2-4	CASTFRNRESRNIQYF
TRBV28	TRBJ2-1	CASSPILAGNNNEQFF
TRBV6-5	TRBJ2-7	CASSPGARSYEQYF
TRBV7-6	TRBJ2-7	CASSHLTGAPYEQYF
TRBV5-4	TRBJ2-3	CASSLPSVDTQYF
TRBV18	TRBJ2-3	CASSPRGSGTGVDTQYF
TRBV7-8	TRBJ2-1	CASSNLAGGSYNEQFF
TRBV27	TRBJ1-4	CASSFRGGRGISNEKLFF
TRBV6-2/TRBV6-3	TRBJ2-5	CASSYGSSGRETQYF
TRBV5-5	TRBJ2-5	CASTVGETQYF
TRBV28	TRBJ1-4	CATRGGPTNEKLFF
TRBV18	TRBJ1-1	CASSPGQGIAEAFF
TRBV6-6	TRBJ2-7	CASSRQGRLAELPYEQYF
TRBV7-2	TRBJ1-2	CASSLDGVNYGYTF
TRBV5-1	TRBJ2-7	CASSLGGLPSYEQYF
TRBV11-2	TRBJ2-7	CASSLPPGQTTYEQYF
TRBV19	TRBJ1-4	CASWSDVTNEKLFF
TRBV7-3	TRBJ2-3	CASSPPGQTDTQYF
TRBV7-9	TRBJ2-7	CASSLGSGRAQEQYF
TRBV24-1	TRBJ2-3	CATSDLWRPGSQYF
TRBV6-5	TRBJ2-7	CASSYRGQGSSYEQYF
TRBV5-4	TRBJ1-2	CASSLKAGTGDGYTF
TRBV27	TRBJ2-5	CASSYSGGVFSQETQYF
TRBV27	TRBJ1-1	CASSLTGGRGAFF
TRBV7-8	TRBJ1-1	CASSLAPKNTEAFF
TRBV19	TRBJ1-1	CASSTRQGSTEAFF
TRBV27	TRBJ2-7	CASSTSGRGYEQYF
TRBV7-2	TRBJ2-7	CASSFSSGGGYEQYF
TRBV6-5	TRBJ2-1	CASGLSSYNEQFF
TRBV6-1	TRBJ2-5	CASSEWLAGEEETQYF
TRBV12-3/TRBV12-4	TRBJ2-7	CASSFRGDEQYF
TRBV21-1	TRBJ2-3	CASSKGKTSGTDTQYF
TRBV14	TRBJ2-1	CASSQGAGGFGEQFF
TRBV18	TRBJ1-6	CASSPITGANNSPLHF
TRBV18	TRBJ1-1	CASSPPGRQPEAFF